The 13 T cell receptor beta chains reported below all come from one sample, sequenced in a study of OX40 agonist ivuxolimab in advanced cancers. Here immunoSEQ multiplex PCR was the method, and the copy in TCRdb shows in-frame clones only, minus some. This sample has 75,000 to 100,000 clones, with about nine tenths found just once. This sample comprised CD4+ or CD8+ T cells sorted from blood, obtained in a trial of the OX40 agonist ivuxolimab. Source of these receptors: an adult with an advanced solid tumor such as melanoma, head and neck, liver or kidney cancer.

The chain recombines TRBV11-2 with TRBJ2-7; unclear D gene. This CDR3 contains 13 residues. The V and J ends lost 1 base and 2 bases respectively, with 6 bases between them. CDR1 SGHAT and CDR2 FQNNGV come from the germline V gene. CDR3: CASSLGTAYEQYF. The CDR3 bases are TGTGCCAGCAGCTTAGGTACAGCCTACGAGCAGTACTTC. Full variable domain (remainder filled in from reference TRBV11-2 and TRBJ2-7): EAGVAQSPRYKIIEKRQSVAFWCNPISGHATLYWYQQILGQGPKLLIQFQNNGVVDDSQLPKDRFSAERLKGVDSTLKIQPAKLEDSAVYLCASSLGTAYEQYFGPGTRLTVT.

The chain is built from TRBV25-1 and TRBJ2-7; TRBD2 matches at 8 bases. Trimming took 6 bases from V and 0 from J; bases not matched to a gene: 4. CDR1 MGHDK and CDR2 SYGVNS come from the germline V gene. This CDR3 has 14 residues. This chain's CDR3 is CASRGTSGSYEQYF. DNA of the CDR3: TGTGCCAGCAGAGGAACTAGCGGCTCCTACGAGCAGTACTTC.

The chain recombines TRBV7-2 with TRBJ1-1; D is possibly TRBD1 (5 bases). The V end was cut by 1 base, the J end by 10 bases, with 22 bases between. The CDR3 is made up of 16 amino acids. Germline loops: CDR1 SGHTA, CDR2 FQGNSA. The CDR3 DNA reads as TGTGCCAGCAGCTTAGTACTGGGAAGGGCTTTGGGGCGAGCTTTCTTT. This sequence encodes CASSLVLGRALGRAFF.

The chain employs TRBV18 and TRBJ1-2, with D unclear. V gave up 3 bases and J gave up 0 bases, with 11 bases separating them. The CDR3 is made up of 15 amino acids. Germline CDR1 is KGHSH and CDR2 is LQKENI. CDR3: CASSPADSANYGYTF. DNA of the CDR3: TGTGCCAGCTCACCTGCGGATTCAGCTAACTATGGCTACACCTTC.

This chain connects TRBV6-5 to TRBJ1-1; D is unresolved. Trimming took off 0 bases at V and 1 base at J, with 6 bases between the two ends. Looked up from germline, CDR1 is MNHEY and CDR2 is SVGAGI. The CDR3 has 14 amino acids. The CDR3 sequence: CASSYSSKNTEAFF. The CDR3 region has the DNA TGTGCCAGCAGTTACTCGAGTAAGAACACTGAAGCTTTCTTT.

The gene calls are TRBV5-6 and TRBJ2-7; D possibly corresponds to TRBD1 (6 bases). CDR1 SGHDT and CDR2 YYEEEE come from the germline V gene. This CDR3 has 13 amino acids. V was cut by 2 bases and J by 3 bases, with 9 bases left in between. The CDR3 spells CASSLGQHYEQYV. In DNA form, the CDR3 reads TGTGCCAGCAGCTTAGGACAGCACTACGAGCAGTACGTC.

V usage is TRBV27 and J usage is TRBJ2-3; 9 positions match TRBD2. The germline V gene encodes CDR1 MNHEY and CDR2 SMNVEV (reference sequence). The CDR3 extends over 16 amino acids. The V gene end was trimmed by 5 bases and the J gene end by 4 bases; junction bases not matched to a gene: 10. The chain's CDR3 is CASSLGAGGRSDTQYF. In DNA, the CDR3 is TGTGCCAGCAGTCTAGGAGCGGGGGGACGTTCAGATACGCAGTATTTT.

The chain is built from TRBV4-1 and TRBJ2-3; 14 nucleotides line up with TRBD2. Trimming at V came to 2 bases and at J to 0 bases, leaving 10 bases not matched to a gene. The length of the CDR3 is 20 residues. Germline V lookup: CDR1 MGHRA, CDR2 YSYEKL. CDR3 sequence reads: CASSQPGLAGGRTSTDTQYF. In DNA, the CDR3 is TGCGCCAGCAGCCAACCAGGACTAGCGGGGGGTCGAACTAGCACAGATACGCAGTATTTT.

V gene TRBV9 combines with J gene TRBJ2-1; D remains ambiguous. Trimming took off 0 bases at V and 7 bases at J, with 11 bases between the two ends. Germline V lookup: CDR1 SGDLS, CDR2 YYNGEE. The CDR3 length is 14 residues. CDR3 DNA sequence: TGTGCCAGCAGCGTAGGACGGCTCGGTAATGAGCAGTTCTTC. Encoded protein: CASSVGRLGNEQFF. The full variable domain, with the rest looked up from reference TRBV9 and TRBJ2-1, is DSGVTQTPKHLITATGQRVTLRCSPRSGDLSVYWYQQSLDQGLQFLIQYYNGEERAKGNILERFSAQQFPDLHSELNLSSLELGDSALYFCASSVGRLGNEQFFGPGTRLTVL.

The V and J genes are TRBV7-6 and TRBJ1-4; a weak D match, TRBD1 (5 bases). Trimming took 5 bases from V and 2 from J, leaving 12 bases between them. This CDR3 spans 15 amino acids. Germline lookup yields CDR1 SGHVS and CDR2 FNYEAQ. For the CDR3, the DNA is TGTGCCAGCAGCGAGAATCGGGGCACTAATGAAAAACTGTTTTTT. Amino acid sequence: CASSENRGTNEKLFF.

The V and J genes are TRBV29-1 and TRBJ1-4; D gene ambiguous. Trimming left V 3 bases short and J 5 bases short, with 4 bases between. The germline CDR1 and CDR2 sequences are SQVTM and ANQGSEA. The CDR3 totals 11 residues. The CDR3 loop reads CSVEKNEKLFF. CDR3 bases: TGCAGCGTTGAGAAGAATGAAAAACTGTTTTTT.

The chain carries TRBV9 and TRBJ2-1; 9 bases fit TRBD2. V was clipped by 4 bases and J by 0 bases; unmatched bases: 8. Germline V gene data show CDR1 as SGDLS and CDR2 as YYNGEE. This CDR3 is 17 amino acids long. This CDR3 reads CASSTRLAVSSYNEQFF. The CDR3 DNA reads as TGTGCCAGCAGCACCAGACTAGCGGTTAGCTCCTACAATGAGCAGTTCTTC. The complete variable domain, with remaining parts taken from reference TRBV9 and TRBJ2-1, reads DSGVTQTPKHLITATGQRVTLRCSPRSGDLSVYWYQQSLDQGLQFLIQYYNGEERAKGNILERFSAQQFPDLHSELNLSSLELGDSALYFCASSTRLAVSSYNEQFFGPGTRLTVL.

This clone has just one count. For the CDR3, the DNA is TGTGCCAGCGTCCGGGAGGTTCCCTACAATGAGCAGTTCTTC. Translating it yields CASVREVPYNEQFF. This rearrangement joins TRBV5-8 to TRBJ2-1, with TRBD2 identical over 7 bases. The CDR3 is 14 residues long. Trimming took 7 bases from V and 2 from J; bases not matched to a gene: 6. Germline CDR1 is SGHTS and CDR2 is YDEGEE.